Presented here are 9 T cell receptor beta chains from one specimen sequenced in a study of T-cell memory formation after mild COVID-19. In TCRdb, the 5' RACE reads were re-called with MiXCR into one record per CDR3 protein. The table records around 340,000 distinct CDR3 sequences, approximately 13% of them present only once. Sequenced input: PBMCs or a T cell subset sorted from them (not recorded which). These receptors came from a man between 18 and 29 years old who had mild COVID-19 (a few samples of this study predate the infection). Cell type and time point are not known.

This clonotype was seen many times. The chain couples TRBV7-9 to TRBJ2-7; TRBD1 is a possible D gene (5 bases). CDR1 is SEHNR and CDR2 is FQNEAQ in the germline V gene (reference sequence). V dropped 8 bases and J dropped 0 bases, with 11 bases sitting between them. The CDR3 contains 13 residues. Written as DNA, the CDR3 is TGTGCCAGCGCCAGGGTGAGCTCCTACGAGCAGTACGTC. Translating gives CASARVSSYEQYV.

The V gene is TRBV28, the J gene TRBJ1-2, with D maybe TRBD1 (5 bases). The CDR3 loop spans 15 amino acids. Trimming removed 6 bases from V and 5 bases from J, with 19 bases in between. Germline CDR1 and CDR2: MDHEN and SYDVKM. The CDR3 loop reads CASRQPGPRGYGYTF. The CDR3 DNA reads TGTGCCAGCAGGCAACCGGGACCCCGAGGGTATGGCTACACCTTC.

This chain connects TRBV7-2 to TRBJ2-3, with D unresolved. The CDR3 consists of 16 residues. Germline V gene sequence: CDR1 SGHTA, CDR2 FQGNSA. V was pared by 4 bases and J by 2 bases, with 16 bases between. For the CDR3, the DNA is TGTGCCAGCAGCTCCGCGCTAGGACGCAACACAGATACGCAGTATTTT. Translating gives CASSSALGRNTDTQYF.

This chain joins TRBV7-2 and TRBJ2-3, with 9 bases fitting TRBD2. The CDR3 has 16 amino acids. Germline CDR1 reads SGHTA; CDR2 reads FQGNSA. With 1 base clipped from V and 7 bases from J, the junction kept 9 bases outside the gene matches. The CDR3 region has the DNA TGTGCCAGCAGCTTAGTATTTGGCGGGGGGGTGAATACGCAGTATTTT. Residues: CASSLVFGGGVNTQYF.

In its sample, this clonotype was seen many times. The CDR3 spells CASRFTGWTEAFF. The CDR3 nucleotides are TGCGCCAGCAGATTTACAGGGTGGACTGAAGCTTTCTTT. The V and J genes are TRBV5-1 and TRBJ1-1; maybe TRBD1 (6 bases). Germline CDR1 and CDR2: SGHRS and YFSETQ. The CDR3 spans 13 residues. V was trimmed by 5 bases and J by 5 bases, leaving 13 bases between them.

This chain links TRBV2 with TRBJ2-7; D perhaps matches TRBD2 (5 bases). The CDR3 sequence is 13 residues long. The germline CDR1 and CDR2 sequences are SNHLY and FYNNEI. Trimming cost V 10 bases and J 0 bases, with 13 bases left between them. The CDR3 nucleotides read TGTGCCACCATCGGACTCCGCTCCTACGAGCAGTACTTC. It yields the protein CATIGLRSYEQYF.

The chain recombines TRBV25-1 with TRBJ1-1, with TRBD1 identical over 7 bases. Germline trimming cut 6 bases from V and 0 bases from J; bases unmatched to any gene: 10. The V gene's germline CDR1 is MGHDK and CDR2 SYGVNS. The CDR3 consists of 16 residues. The CDR3 spells CASSRGQTIMNTEAFF. DNA of the CDR3: TGTGCCAGCAGCAGGGGACAGACGATTATGAACACTGAAGCTTTCTTT. The complete variable domain, with remaining parts taken from reference TRBV25-1 and TRBJ1-1, reads EADIYQTPRYLVIGTGKKITLECSQTMGHDKMYWYQQDPGMELHLIHYSYGVNSTEKGDLSSESTVSRIRTEHFPLTLESARPSHTSQYLCASSRGQTIMNTEAFFGQGTRLTVV.

The sample holds a few counts of this clonotype. The chain combines TRBV19 with TRBJ1-2; unclear D gene. The V gene's germline CDR1 is LNHDA and CDR2 SQIVND (reference sequence). The CDR3 is 16 amino acids. Trimming left V 1 base short and J 0 bases short, with 12 bases between. The CDR3 DNA reads TGTGCCAGTAGTATAGCCTTCACACGATCTAACTATGGCTACACCTTC. Its translation is CASSIAFTRSNYGYTF.

This clonotype was seen a handful of times. The chain uses TRBV4-3 and TRBJ1-2; no clear D gene. Germline assignment: CDR1 LGHNA and CDR2 YSLEER. The CDR3 runs to 15 residues. V was cut by 0 bases and J by 3 bases, with 11 bases left in between. CDR3 amino acids: CASSQERSGYYGYTF. In DNA form, the CDR3 reads TGCGCCAGCAGCCAAGAAAGGTCCGGGTACTATGGCTACACCTTC.